Listed below are T cell receptor beta chains from one sample, sequenced in a study of patients and donors after allogeneic stem cell transplantation. TCRdb ran MiXCR on the RT-PCR reads and lists one entry per CDR3 protein. Here the sample spans about 960,000 distinct CDR3 sequences, more than 15% being singletons. Input material: blood, either unsorted or a sorted T cell fraction (not recorded which). The source is a human donor who was either an allogeneic HSCT recipient or a stem cell or donor lymphocyte infusion donor (not recorded which). It is not recorded whose cells these are; they may come from a transplant donor. CDR3s include the opening cysteine and the closing phenylalanine or tryptophan. Each record gives: clone size, J gene, D gene, V gene, CDR3 DNA, CDR3 protein. The D gene is left open where the match is weak. A row's size may be missing; if present it is once, few, many or a size class.

many,TRBJ1-1,TRBD1,TRBV9,TGTGCCAGCAGCCCACGGACAGGAACGAACACTGAAGCTTTCTTT,CASSPRTGTNTEAFF
.,TRBJ2-1,.,TRBV9,TGTGCCAGCAGCGTAGAGGGACGGTTTAACAATGAGCAGTTCTTC,CASSVEGRFNNEQFF
.,TRBJ2-7,.,TRBV5-1,TGCGCCAGCAGCTTGGACAAGATTAGGACGCACGAGCAGTACTTC,CASSLDKIRTHEQYF
.,TRBJ2-7,TRBD2,TRBV28,TGTGCCAGCAGTATTCTAGCGGGAGGGCGGGGCGAGCAGTACTTC,CASSILAGGRGEQYF
.,TRBJ1-5,.,TRBV12-3/TRBV12-4,TGTGCCAGCAGTTCCCGGACCCGGGTTTTGCCCCAGCATTTT,CASSSRTRVLPQHF
.,TRBJ2-1,TRBD2,TRBV7-9,TGTGCCAGCAGTAGAGGCGGGGGTTTACTCTACAATGAGCAGTTCTTC,CASSRGGGLLYNEQFF
few,TRBJ2-1,TRBD1,TRBV16,TGTGCCAGCAGCCAAGTGACAGGGGGCTCGGTTGAGCAGTTCTTC,CASSQVTGGSVEQFF
many,TRBJ2-2,.,TRBV12-3/TRBV12-4,TGTGCCAGCAGCTCCTCTCGGGGCAAGTCGAACACCGGGGAGCTGTTTTTT,CASSSSRGKSNTGELFF
few,TRBJ2-2,TRBD2,TRBV7-7,TGTGCCAGCAGCTTAGTAGCGGGTTTCACCGGGGAGCTGTTTTTT,CASSLVAGFTGELFF
few,TRBJ1-5,.,TRBV12-3/TRBV12-4,TGTGCCAGCAGTTTTTCGTCGCCTCGGCAGCCCCAGCATTTT,CASSFSSPRQPQHF
few,TRBJ2-7,.,TRBV20-1,TGCAGTGCGAGGACAAGTTCCAGCCTCGAGGAGCAGTACTTC,CSARTSSSLEEQYF
.,TRBJ1-5,.,TRBV7-2,TGTGCCAGCAGCTTAGACCCGGGGGATCAGCCCCAGCATTTT,CASSLDPGDQPQHF
few,TRBJ2-7,.,TRBV20-1,TGCAGTGCTGGGAAGCAGTACTTC,CSAGKQYF
few,TRBJ2-1,TRBD1,TRBV7-6,TGTGCCAGCAGCGAGGGACAGTTCCTCGGGGAGCAGTTCTTC,CASSEGQFLGEQFF
few,TRBJ2-5,.,TRBV20-1,TGCAGTGCTAGTTTTGGACAGACTTTTGCAGAGACCCAGTACTTC,CSASFGQTFAETQYF
.,TRBJ2-2,.,TRBV6-1,TGTGCCAGCAGCCATCCGGGGGCGGGAGTTTCCGGGGAGCTGTTTTTT,CASSHPGAGVSGELFF
few,TRBJ2-4,.,TRBV5-6,TGTGCCAGCAGCTTGGGTCAGGGGATAAACATTCAGTACTTC,CASSLGQGINIQYF
.,TRBJ1-1,TRBD1,TRBV3-1,TGTGCCAGCAGAACCACAACAGGGGTGAACACTGAAGCTTTCTTT,CASRTTTGVNTEAFF
.,TRBJ1-2,.,TRBV7-9,TGTGCCAGCAGCTTGGACAGCGGTGTTAACTATGGCTACACCTTC,CASSLDSGVNYGYTF
.,TRBJ2-3,TRBD2,TRBV12-3/TRBV12-4,TGTGCCAGCAGCCGACCCCAGCGGGAGGGCCCTACAGATACGCAGTATTTT,CASSRPQREGPTDTQYF
.,TRBJ2-7,TRBD1,TRBV6-1,TGTGCCAGCAGTACGACAGGGACCCTCTACGAGCAGTACTTC,CASSTTGTLYEQYF
.,TRBJ2-1,.,TRBV29-1,TGCAGCGTTGAAGATAGGAGTAGGGCCGAGCAGTTCTTC,CSVEDRSRAEQFF
.,TRBJ2-5,.,TRBV4-1,TGCGCCAGCAGTCCCCAAGGGGTGCGGGAGACCCAGTACTTC,CASSPQGVRETQYF
.,TRBJ1-1,.,TRBV9,TGTGCCAGCAGCACCCGGTCGAACACTGAAGCTTTCTTT,CASSTRSNTEAFF
.,TRBJ2-5,.,TRBV6-2/TRBV6-3,TGTGCCAGCTCCGAACCCCGGGGCCCCGGGACCCAGTACTTC,CASSEPRGPGTQYF
.,TRBJ2-3,TRBD2,TRBV4-2,TGTGCCAGCAGCCAAGACAGTAGCGGGGTTACTTTAGGACCAGATACGCAGTATTTT,CASSQDSSGVTLGPDTQYF
few,TRBJ2-5,TRBD2,TRBV12-3/TRBV12-4,TGTGCCAGCAGCCCCGGGACTAGAACGGCATCGCAAGAGACCCAGTACTTC,CASSPGTRTASQETQYF
.,TRBJ2-1,.,TRBV7-2,TGTGCCAGCAGCTTAGCTTCGGGGGTGTGGAATGAGCAGTTCTTC,CASSLASGVWNEQFF
.,TRBJ1-1,.,TRBV6-2/TRBV6-3,TGTGCCAGCAGGCTAACCCCAGGGGCGAACACTGAAGCTTTCTTT,CASRLTPGANTEAFF
.,TRBJ2-3,.,TRBV20-1,TGCAGTGCTAGAGGGGGGATAACCAGCACAGATACGCAGTATTTT,CSARGGITSTDTQYF
many,TRBJ1-5,.,TRBV12-3/TRBV12-4,TGTGCCAGCAGACAAGGGACTGTCGGAGTTTTGCCCCAGCATTTT,CASRQGTVGVLPQHF
few,TRBJ2-1,TRBD2,TRBV7-3,TGTGCCAGCAGCTTAGGGCTAGCGGGAGGAACGGACAATGAGCAGTTCTTC,CASSLGLAGGTDNEQFF
.,TRBJ1-1,.,TRBV15,TGTGCCACCAGCGGACCGGGACAGAACACTGAAGCTTTCTTT,CATSGPGQNTEAFF
few,TRBJ2-1,TRBD1,TRBV24-1,TGTGCCACACAGGGGGATGAGCAGTTCTTC,CATQGDEQFF
.,TRBJ2-7,.,TRBV7-9,TGTGCCAGCAGCCCGATAGAGTACGAGCAGTACTTC,CASSPIEYEQYF
.,TRBJ1-1,.,TRBV9,TGTGCCAGCAGCGTAGAGCCTGACAACACTGAAGCTTTCTTT,CASSVEPDNTEAFF
few,TRBJ2-7,TRBD2,TRBV3-1,TGTGCCAGCAGCCAACGCGGGGGAGTAAACTACGAGCAGTACTTC,CASSQRGGVNYEQYF
few,TRBJ2-3,TRBD2,TRBV15,TGTGCCACGGCTCGGCGAGCAGGGAGGGCAGATACGCAGTATTTT,CATARRAGRADTQYF
few,TRBJ2-1,TRBD1,TRBV28,TGTGCCAGCAGTGAATTGGACAGGGCCTACAATGAGCAGTTCTTC,CASSELDRAYNEQFF
once,TRBJ2-7,TRBD2,TRBV10-3,TGTGCCATCAGTGGGACTAGCGGAACCCAGACCTACGAGCAGTACTTC,CAISGTSGTQTYEQYF
few,TRBJ2-5,.,TRBV5-1,TGCGCCAGCAGCTTGGTAGCTGCTGGGGAGACCCAGTACTTC,CASSLVAAGETQYF
.,TRBJ2-3,.,TRBV15,TGTGCCACCAGGGCGGCTAGCGAGAACTTGTTCACAGATACGCAGTATTTT,CATRAASENLFTDTQYF
.,TRBJ1-1,.,TRBV6-1,TGTGCCAGCAGCTTATTGGGGGGCGGGTACACTGAAGCTTTCTTT,CASSLLGGGYTEAFF
many,TRBJ1-1,TRBD1,TRBV20-1,TGCAGTGCTAGGACCCCACCAGGGGGGCGATTTGAAGCTTTCTTT,CSARTPPGGRFEAFF
.,TRBJ2-1,TRBD2,TRBV12-5,TGTGCTAGTGGTTTGGTTGGCGGGAGTATCGGTGAGCAGTTCTTC,CASGLVGGSIGEQFF
.,TRBJ1-5,.,TRBV20-1,TGCAGTGCTAGAAAGAAACAGGGAAAAAATCAGCCCCAGCATTTT,CSARKKQGKNQPQHF
once,TRBJ2-1,TRBD1,TRBV14,TGTGCCAGCAGCCCTCCGGGACAGGGCCCTAGGGTTGAGCAGTTCTTC,CASSPPGQGPRVEQFF
.,TRBJ2-1,TRBD2,TRBV2,TGTGCCAGCAGCCTGACTAGCGCCAATGAGCAGTTCTTC,CASSLTSANEQFF
few,TRBJ2-2,.,TRBV7-8,TGTGCCAGCAGCTTAGCGCAGACACTGAACACCGGGGAGCTGTTTTTT,CASSLAQTLNTGELFF
few,TRBJ2-5,.,TRBV7-7,TGTGCTAGCAGCTTAGGGGTCACCTTCCAAGAGACCCAGTACTTC,CASSLGVTFQETQYF
.,TRBJ2-3,.,TRBV4-1,TGCGCCAGCAGCCAAGAAAGGAGATCAGATACGCAGTATTTT,CASSQERRSDTQYF
few,TRBJ2-1,.,TRBV6-1,TGTGCCAGCCTCGGTCCAGGGGAGTATACCTACAATGAGCAGTTCTTC,CASLGPGEYTYNEQFF
few,TRBJ2-3,.,TRBV24-1,TGTGCCACCAGTGGGGGGCTCACAGATACGCAGTATTTT,CATSGGLTDTQYF